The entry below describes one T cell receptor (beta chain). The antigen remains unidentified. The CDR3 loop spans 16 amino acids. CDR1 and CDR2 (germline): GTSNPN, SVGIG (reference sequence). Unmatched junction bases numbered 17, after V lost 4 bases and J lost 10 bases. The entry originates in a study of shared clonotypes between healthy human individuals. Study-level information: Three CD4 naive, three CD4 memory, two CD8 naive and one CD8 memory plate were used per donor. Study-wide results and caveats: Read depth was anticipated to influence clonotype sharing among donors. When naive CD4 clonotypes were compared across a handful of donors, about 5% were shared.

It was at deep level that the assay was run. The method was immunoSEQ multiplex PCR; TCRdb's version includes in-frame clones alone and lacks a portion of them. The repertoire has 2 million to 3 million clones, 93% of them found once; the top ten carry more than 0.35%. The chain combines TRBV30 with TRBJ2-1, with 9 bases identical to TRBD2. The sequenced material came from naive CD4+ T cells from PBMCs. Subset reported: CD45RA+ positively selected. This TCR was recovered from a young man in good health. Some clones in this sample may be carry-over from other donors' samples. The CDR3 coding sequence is TGTGCCTGGACCCCCCCCTCCGGGACTAGCTTACAAGAGCAGTTCTTC. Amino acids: CAWTPPSGTSLQEQFF.